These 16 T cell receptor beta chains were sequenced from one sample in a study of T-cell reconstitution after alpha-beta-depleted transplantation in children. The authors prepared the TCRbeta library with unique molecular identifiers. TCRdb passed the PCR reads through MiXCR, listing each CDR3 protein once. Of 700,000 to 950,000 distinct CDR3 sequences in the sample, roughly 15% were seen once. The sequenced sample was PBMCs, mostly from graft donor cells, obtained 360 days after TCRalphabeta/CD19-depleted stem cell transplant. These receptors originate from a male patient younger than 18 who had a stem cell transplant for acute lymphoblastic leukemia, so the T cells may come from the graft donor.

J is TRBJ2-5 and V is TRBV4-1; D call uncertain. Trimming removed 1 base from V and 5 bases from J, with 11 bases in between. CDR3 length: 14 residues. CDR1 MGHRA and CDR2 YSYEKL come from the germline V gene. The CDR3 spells CASSQGVGSETQYF. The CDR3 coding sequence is TGCGCCAGCAGCCAAGGTGTGGGTTCGGAGACCCAGTACTTC.

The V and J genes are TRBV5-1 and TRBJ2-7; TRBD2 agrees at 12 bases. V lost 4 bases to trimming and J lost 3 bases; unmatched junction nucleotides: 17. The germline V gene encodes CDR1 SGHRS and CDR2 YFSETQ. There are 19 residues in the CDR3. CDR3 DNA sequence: TGCGCCAGCAGCCCCACCAGGACTAGACTAGCGGGAGTATTCTACGAGCAGTACTTC. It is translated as CASSPTRTRLAGVFYEQYF.

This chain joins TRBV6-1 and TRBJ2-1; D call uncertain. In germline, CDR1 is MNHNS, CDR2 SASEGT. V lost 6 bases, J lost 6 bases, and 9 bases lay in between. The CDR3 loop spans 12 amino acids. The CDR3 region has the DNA TGTGCCAGCAGCGTGATCCTCAATGAGCAGTTCTTC. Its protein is CASSVILNEQFF.

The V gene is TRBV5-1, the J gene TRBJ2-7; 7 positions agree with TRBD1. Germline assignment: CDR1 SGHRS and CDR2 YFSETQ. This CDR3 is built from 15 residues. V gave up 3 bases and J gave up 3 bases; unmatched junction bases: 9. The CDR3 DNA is TGCGCCAGCAGCTCACACCCCGGGACAGACTACGAGCAGTACTTC. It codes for CASSSHPGTDYEQYF.

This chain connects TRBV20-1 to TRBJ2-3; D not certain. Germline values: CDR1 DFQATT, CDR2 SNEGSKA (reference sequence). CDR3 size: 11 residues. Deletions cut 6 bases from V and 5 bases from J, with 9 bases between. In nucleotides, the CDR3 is TGCAGTGCAAAGAAGGGAGATACGCAGTATTTT. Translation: CSAKKGDTQYF.

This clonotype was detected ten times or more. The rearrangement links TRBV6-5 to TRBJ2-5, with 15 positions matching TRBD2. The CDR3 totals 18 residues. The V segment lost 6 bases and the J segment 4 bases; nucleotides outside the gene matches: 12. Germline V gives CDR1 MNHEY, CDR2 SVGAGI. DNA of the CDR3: TGTGCCAGCAGCCGTCCCGGGACTAGCGGGAGGAGTGGAGAGACCCAGTACTTC. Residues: CASSRPGTSGRSGETQYF.

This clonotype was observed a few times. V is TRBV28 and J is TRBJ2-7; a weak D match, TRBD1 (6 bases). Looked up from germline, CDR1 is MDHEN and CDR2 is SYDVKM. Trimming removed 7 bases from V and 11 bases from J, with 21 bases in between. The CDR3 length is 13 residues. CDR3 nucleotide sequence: TGTGCCAGCAAACGCAGCCATAGGGGGACGGAGTACTTC. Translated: CASKRSHRGTEYF.

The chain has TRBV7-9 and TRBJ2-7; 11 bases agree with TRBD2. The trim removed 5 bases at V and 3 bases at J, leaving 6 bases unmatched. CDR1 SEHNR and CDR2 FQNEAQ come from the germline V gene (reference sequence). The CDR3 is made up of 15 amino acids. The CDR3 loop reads CASSVGTSGLYEQYF. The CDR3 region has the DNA TGTGCCAGCAGCGTAGGGACTAGCGGCCTCTACGAGCAGTACTTC.

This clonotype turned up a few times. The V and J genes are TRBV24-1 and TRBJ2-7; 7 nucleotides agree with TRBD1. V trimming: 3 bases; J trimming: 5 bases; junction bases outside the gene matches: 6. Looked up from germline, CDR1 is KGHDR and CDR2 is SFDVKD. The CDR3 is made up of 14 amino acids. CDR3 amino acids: CATSDLDRENEQYF. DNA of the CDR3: TGTGCCACCAGTGATCTAGACAGGGAGAACGAGCAGTACTTC.

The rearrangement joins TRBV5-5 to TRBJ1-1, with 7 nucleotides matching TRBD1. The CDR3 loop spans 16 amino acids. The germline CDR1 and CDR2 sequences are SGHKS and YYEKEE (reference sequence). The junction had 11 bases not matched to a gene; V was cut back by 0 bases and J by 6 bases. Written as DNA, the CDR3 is TGTGCCAGCAGCTTGGAAGGGGACAGCTATAACGCTGAAGCTTTCTTT. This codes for CASSLEGDSYNAEAFF.

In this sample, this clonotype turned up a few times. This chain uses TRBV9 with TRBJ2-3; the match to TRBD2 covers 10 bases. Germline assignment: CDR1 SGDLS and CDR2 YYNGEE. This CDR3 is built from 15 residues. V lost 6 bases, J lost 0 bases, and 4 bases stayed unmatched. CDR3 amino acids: CASTFSGRSTDTQYF. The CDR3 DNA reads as TGTGCCAGCACCTTTAGCGGGAGGAGCACAGATACGCAGTATTTT.

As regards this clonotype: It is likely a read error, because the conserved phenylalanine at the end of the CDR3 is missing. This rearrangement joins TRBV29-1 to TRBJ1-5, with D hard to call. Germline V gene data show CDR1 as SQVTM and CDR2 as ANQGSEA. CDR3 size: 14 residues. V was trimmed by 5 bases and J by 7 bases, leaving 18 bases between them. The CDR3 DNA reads TGCAGCGTTCTTACGGGAGTTCGGAACCAGCCCCAGCATATT. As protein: CSVLTGVRNQPQHI.

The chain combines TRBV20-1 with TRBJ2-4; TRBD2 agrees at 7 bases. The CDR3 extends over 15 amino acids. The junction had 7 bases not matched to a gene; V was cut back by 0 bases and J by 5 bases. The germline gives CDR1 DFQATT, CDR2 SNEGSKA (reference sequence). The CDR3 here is CSARDLWGRENIQYF. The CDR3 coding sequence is TGCAGTGCTAGAGATCTTTGGGGGAGGGAAAACATTCAGTACTTC.

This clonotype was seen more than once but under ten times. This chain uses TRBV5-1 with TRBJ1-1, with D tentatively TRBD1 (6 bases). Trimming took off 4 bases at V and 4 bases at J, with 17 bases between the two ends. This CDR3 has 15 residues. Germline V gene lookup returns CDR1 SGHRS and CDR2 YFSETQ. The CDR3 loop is CASSTSGAGGTEAFF. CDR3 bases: TGCGCCAGCAGCACGTCGGGGGCGGGGGGCACTGAAGCTTTCTTT. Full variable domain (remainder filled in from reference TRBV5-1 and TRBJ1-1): KAGVTQTPRYLIKTRGQQVTLSCSPISGHRSVSWYQQTPGQGLQFLFEYFSETQRNKGNFPGRFSGRQFSNSRSEMNVSTLELGDSALYLCASSTSGAGGTEAFFGQGTRLTVV.

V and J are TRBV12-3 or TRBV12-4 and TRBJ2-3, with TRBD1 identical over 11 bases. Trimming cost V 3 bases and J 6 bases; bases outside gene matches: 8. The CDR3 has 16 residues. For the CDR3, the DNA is TGTGCCAGCAGTTTCTCCGGGACAGGGGGGAGGGATACGCAGTATTTT. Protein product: CASSFSGTGGRDTQYF.

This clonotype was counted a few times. This chain's CDR3 is CAIKTGGGPYNEQFF. CDR3 sequence (DNA): TGCGCCATCAAAACGGGGGGAGGGCCCTACAATGAGCAGTTCTTC. The V call is TRBV10-2, the J call TRBJ2-1; 7 bases align to TRBD2. This CDR3 region has 15 residues. The germline V gene encodes CDR1 WSHSY and CDR2 SAAADI. The ends lost 10 bases at V and 2 bases at J; junction bases unmatched: 11.